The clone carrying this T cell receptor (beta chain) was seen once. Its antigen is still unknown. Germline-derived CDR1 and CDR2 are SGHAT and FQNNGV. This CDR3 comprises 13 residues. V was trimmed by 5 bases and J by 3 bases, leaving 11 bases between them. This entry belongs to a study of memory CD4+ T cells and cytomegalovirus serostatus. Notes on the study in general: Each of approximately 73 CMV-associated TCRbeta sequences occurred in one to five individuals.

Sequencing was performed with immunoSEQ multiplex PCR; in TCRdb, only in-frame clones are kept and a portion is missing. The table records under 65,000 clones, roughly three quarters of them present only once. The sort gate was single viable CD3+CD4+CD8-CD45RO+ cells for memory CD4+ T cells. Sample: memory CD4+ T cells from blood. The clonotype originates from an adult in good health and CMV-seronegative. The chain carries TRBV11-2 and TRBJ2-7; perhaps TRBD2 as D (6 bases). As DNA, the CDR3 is TGTGCCAGCAGCATGGGGGGAAACTACGAGCAGTACTTC. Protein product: CASSMGGNYEQYF.